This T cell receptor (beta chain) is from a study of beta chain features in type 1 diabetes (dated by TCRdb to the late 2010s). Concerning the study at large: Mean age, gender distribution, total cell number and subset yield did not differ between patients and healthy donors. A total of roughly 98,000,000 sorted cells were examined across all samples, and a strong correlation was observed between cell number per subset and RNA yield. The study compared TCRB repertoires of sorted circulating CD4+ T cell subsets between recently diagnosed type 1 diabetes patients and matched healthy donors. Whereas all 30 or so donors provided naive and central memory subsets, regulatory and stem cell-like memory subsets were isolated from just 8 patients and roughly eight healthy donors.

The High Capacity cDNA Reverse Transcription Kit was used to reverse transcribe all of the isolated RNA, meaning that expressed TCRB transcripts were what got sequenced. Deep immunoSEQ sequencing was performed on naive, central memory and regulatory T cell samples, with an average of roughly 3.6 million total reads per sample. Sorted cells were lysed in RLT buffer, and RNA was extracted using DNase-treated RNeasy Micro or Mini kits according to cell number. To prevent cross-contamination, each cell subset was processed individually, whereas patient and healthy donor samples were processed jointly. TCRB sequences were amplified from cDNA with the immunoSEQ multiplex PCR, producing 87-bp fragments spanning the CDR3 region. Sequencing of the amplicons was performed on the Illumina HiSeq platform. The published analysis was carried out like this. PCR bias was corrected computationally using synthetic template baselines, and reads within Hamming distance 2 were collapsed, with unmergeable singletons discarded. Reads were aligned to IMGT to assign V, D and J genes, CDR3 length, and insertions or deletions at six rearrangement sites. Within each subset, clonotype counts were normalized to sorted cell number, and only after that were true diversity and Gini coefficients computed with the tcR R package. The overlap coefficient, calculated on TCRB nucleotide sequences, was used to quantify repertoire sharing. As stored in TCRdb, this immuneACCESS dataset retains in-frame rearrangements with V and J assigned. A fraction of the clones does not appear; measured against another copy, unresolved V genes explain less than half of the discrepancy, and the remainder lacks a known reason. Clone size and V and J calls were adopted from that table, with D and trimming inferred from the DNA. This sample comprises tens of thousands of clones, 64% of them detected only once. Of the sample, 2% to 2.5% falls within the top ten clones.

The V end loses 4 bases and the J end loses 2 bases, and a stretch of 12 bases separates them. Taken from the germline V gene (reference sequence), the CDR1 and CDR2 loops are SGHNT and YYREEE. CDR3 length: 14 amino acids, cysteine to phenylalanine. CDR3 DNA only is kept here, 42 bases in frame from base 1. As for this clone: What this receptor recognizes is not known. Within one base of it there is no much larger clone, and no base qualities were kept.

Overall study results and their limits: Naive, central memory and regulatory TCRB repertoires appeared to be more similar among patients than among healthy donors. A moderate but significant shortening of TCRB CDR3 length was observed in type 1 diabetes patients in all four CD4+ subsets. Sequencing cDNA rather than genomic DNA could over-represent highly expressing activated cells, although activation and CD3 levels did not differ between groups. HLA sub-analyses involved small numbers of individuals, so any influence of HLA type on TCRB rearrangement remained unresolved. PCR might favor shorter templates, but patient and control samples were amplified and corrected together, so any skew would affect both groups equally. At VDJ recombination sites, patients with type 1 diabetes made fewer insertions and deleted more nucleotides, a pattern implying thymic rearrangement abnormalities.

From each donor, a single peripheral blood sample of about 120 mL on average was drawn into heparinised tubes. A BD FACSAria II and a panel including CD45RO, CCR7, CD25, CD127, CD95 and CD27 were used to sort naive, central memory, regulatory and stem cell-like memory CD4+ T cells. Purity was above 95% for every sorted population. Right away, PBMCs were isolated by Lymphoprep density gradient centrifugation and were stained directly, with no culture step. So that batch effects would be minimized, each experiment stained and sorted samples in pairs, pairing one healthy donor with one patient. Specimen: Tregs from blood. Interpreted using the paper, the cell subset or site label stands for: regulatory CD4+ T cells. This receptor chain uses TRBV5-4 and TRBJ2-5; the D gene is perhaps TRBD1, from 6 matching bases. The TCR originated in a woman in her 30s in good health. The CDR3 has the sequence CASSPGQLQETQYF. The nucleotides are TGTGCCAGCAGCCCCGGACAGCTACAAGAGACCCAGTACTTC.